This T cell receptor (beta chain) was profiled in a study of response to subunit inactivated influenza vaccine. In TCRdb, the RT-PCR reads were re-called with MiXCR into one record per CDR3 protein. Here the sample spans 650,000 or so distinct CDR3 sequences, 14% being singletons. This CDR3 region has 16 residues. The germline V gene has CDR1 SGHTA and CDR2 FQGNSA. V was pared by 2 bases and J by 4 bases, with 17 bases between. This clonotype was counted between two and nine times. The starting material was PBMCs from blood, obtained around two weeks before vaccination. The V call is TRBV7-2, the J call TRBJ1-1; possible D gene TRBD1, 5 bases. This sequence was found in a man aged 50 to 59 who received an inactivated influenza vaccine. The CDR3 DNA sequence: TGTGCCAGCAGCTTATTTCAGGGAACGGTTGGCACTGAAGCTTTCTTT. It yields the protein CASSLFQGTVGTEAFF.